The count of the clone carrying this TCR beta chain is one. Its antigen is undetermined. The data stem from a study of shared clonotypes between healthy human individuals. General study points: The study sampled only blood, and tissue repertoires likely differ.

The CDR3 runs 14 residues. V lost 4 bases to trimming and J lost 8 bases, with 18 bases between them. CDR1 and CDR2 (germline): SGHNT, YYREEE (reference sequence). In the authors' workflow: Filtering differed because ImmunoSEQ produced junction-only sequences that carried no quality scores. Produced via immunoSEQ multiplex PCR; TCRdb's table is partial and in-frame only. V, J and clone size derive from that table, while D and trimming were established from the DNA sequence. This table has more than 2,000,000 clones, more than 80% appearing once. The chain uses TRBV5-4 and TRBJ1-2; weak D call: TRBD1 (5 bases). The sequencing input was naive CD4+ T cells from PBMCs. As to subset: CD45RA+ positively selected. The receptor's source is a man younger than 35 in good health. Some clones in this sample may be carry-over from other donors' samples. The CDR3 region has the DNA TGTGCCAGCAGCGGGTCAGGGACCCCTTGGGGCTACACCTTC. Translation gives CASSGSGTPWGYTF. The full variable domain, completed using reference TRBV5-4 and TRBJ1-2, is ETGVTQSPTHLIKTRGQQVTLRCSSQSGHNTVSWYQQALGQGPQFIFQYYREEENGRGNFPPRFSGLQFPNYSSELNVNALELDDSALYLCASSGSGTPWGYTFGSGTRLTVV.